This T cell receptor (beta chain) was profiled in a study of siplizumab effects on memory and regulatory T cells. The study's findings and limits: Most alloreactive clones went unmapped to unstimulated subsets; only a minor fraction mapped. Siplizumab significantly decreased alloreactive sequences from unstimulated CD4+ memory cells. Where siplizumab was present, mappable alloreactive CD4+ clones averaged roughly 66% Treg-derived, compared with less than 35% in controls. Proliferating Tregs' suppressive function in siplizumab cultures went unconfirmed.

Note on this clone: Its antigen is unknown.

CDR3 length equals 15 residues. Unmatched junction bases numbered 8, after V lost 0 bases and J lost 6 bases. The V gene's germline CDR1 is SGDLS and CDR2 YYNGEE. Profiling relied on immunoSEQ multiplex PCR, and the TCRdb table lists in-frame clones only, not all of them. The table includes roughly 56,000 clones, 93% detected once. Sequenced input: CD8+ T cells sorted from blood. This rearrangement joins TRBV9 to TRBJ1-1; TRBD1 matches 7 bases. This sequence originates from a human donor in good health. The CDR3 reads CASSVEGAQGAEAFF. The CDR3 DNA is TGTGCCAGCAGCGTAGAGGGGGCCCAAGGGGCTGAAGCTTTCTTT.